This TCR beta chain is drawn from a study of blood T cells in healthy people across ages. Study-level background: Template switching recovered approximately one barcoded beta molecule for every two T cells.

This clonotype was seen more than once but under ten times. A second PCR of about 6 to 12 cycles used a sample-barcoded 5' primer and a J-beta primer mix. A single record per CDR3 protein comes from TCRdb applying MiXCR to the 5' RACE reads. The table shows roughly 1.9 million distinct CDR3 sequences, with 35% to 50% occurring only once. This CDR3 has 15 residues. Unmatched junction bases numbered 9, after V lost 4 bases and J lost 5 bases. Per germline, CDR1 SGHKS and CDR2 YYEKEE (reference sequence). The origin of this receptor is a human donor in good health. The sequenced sample consisted of blood. This rearrangement joins TRBV5-5 to TRBJ1-2, with 9 positions matching TRBD1. The CDR3: CASSGARDREYGYTF. In DNA form, the CDR3 reads TGTGCCAGCAGCGGAGCCCGGGACAGGGAGTATGGCTACACCTTC.